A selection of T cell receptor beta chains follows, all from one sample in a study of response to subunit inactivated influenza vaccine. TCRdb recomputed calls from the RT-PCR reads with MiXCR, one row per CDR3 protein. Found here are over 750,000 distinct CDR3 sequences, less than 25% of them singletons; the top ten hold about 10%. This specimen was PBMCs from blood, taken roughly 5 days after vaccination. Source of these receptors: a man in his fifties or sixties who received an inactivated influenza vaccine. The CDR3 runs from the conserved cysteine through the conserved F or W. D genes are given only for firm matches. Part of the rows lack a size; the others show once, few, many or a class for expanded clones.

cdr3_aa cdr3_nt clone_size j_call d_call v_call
CASSLVDGELFF TGTGCCAGCAGCTTGGTGGACGGGGAGCTGTTTTTT - TRBJ2-2 - TRBV5-6
CSAPHQDSDTQYF TGCAGTGCTCCCCACCAAGATTCAGATACGCAGTATTTT few TRBJ2-3 - TRBV20-1
CASSFGLAGYPFF TGTGCCAGCAGTTTCGGACTAGCGGGATATCCGTTCTTC few TRBJ2-1 TRBD2 TRBV12-3/TRBV12-4
CSAKSSGGHLINEQFF TGCAGTGCTAAATCTAGCGGGGGCCACCTAATCAATGAGCAGTTCTTC - TRBJ2-1 TRBD2 TRBV20-1
CASSQDTGLAKNIQYF TGCGCCAGCAGCCAAGATACGGGTCTAGCCAAAAACATTCAGTACTTC - TRBJ2-4 - TRBV4-1
CASSSTGGVQPQHF TGTGCCAGCAGTTCGACAGGGGGTGTTCAGCCCCAGCATTTT few TRBJ1-5 TRBD1 TRBV12-3/TRBV12-4
CASSSFRDRVYNEQFF TGCGCCAGCAGCTCGTTCCGGGACAGGGTTTACAATGAGCAGTTCTTC many TRBJ2-1 TRBD1 TRBV5-1
CASRPTGLYNEQFF TGTGCCAGCAGGCCAACGGGACTCTACAATGAGCAGTTCTTC - TRBJ2-1 - TRBV6-1
CASGTSGSHEQFF TGTGCCAGCGGGACTAGCGGGAGTCATGAGCAGTTCTTC few TRBJ2-1 TRBD2 TRBV28
CASSLVAGGLGDTQYF TGTGCCAGCAGCTTGGTTGCGGGAGGGCTTGGAGATACGCAGTATTTT - TRBJ2-3 TRBD2 TRBV5-6
CAWSVLLSGAGNTIYF TGTGCCTGGAGTGTACTCTTGTCAGGGGCTGGAAACACCATATATTTT - TRBJ1-3 - TRBV30
CSLPITGTAPDEQYF TGCAGTCTACCGATTACCGGGACGGCACCCGACGAGCAGTACTTC few TRBJ2-7 - TRBV20-1
CASSFVQRAAYEQYF TGTGCCAGCAGCTTCGTGCAGAGGGCCGCCTACGAGCAGTACTTC many TRBJ2-7 - TRBV5-6
CASSPLQGTGGELFF TGTGCCAGCAGCCCCCTACAGGGGACCGGCGGGGAGCTGTTTTTT - TRBJ2-2 TRBD1 TRBV7-6
CASHSVGVPIMNTEAFF TGTGCCAGCCACTCCGTTGGGGTGCCAATTATGAACACTGAAGCTTTCTTT many TRBJ1-1 - TRBV7-9
CASSPPIIGFYNEQFF TGTGCCAGCAGCCCCCCTATTATCGGCTTCTACAATGAGCAGTTCTTC few TRBJ2-1 - TRBV11-2
CASSHDRGLGEAFF TGTGCCAGCAGTCACGACAGGGGGCTCGGTGAAGCTTTCTTT - TRBJ1-1 TRBD1 TRBV28
CASSWRTGTGFEKLFF TGCGCCAGCAGCTGGAGAACCGGGACAGGGTTCGAAAAACTGTTTTTT - TRBJ1-4 TRBD1 TRBV5-1
CASRGAFSTDTQYF TGTGCCAGCCGGGGGGCTTTTAGCACAGATACGCAGTATTTT few TRBJ2-3 - TRBV25-1
CSASTSASGGVWFNTQYF TGCAGTGCTAGTACCTCAGCTAGCGGGGGCGTGTGGTTTAATACGCAGTATTTT - TRBJ2-3 TRBD2 TRBV20-1
CASSYKGRTFNEKLFF TGTGCCAGCAGTTACAAGGGACGGACCTTCAATGAAAAACTGTTTTTT few TRBJ1-4 - TRBV6-5
CASTLGLAWRSEQFF TGTGCCAGCACTCTAGGACTAGCGTGGAGGAGTGAGCAGTTCTTC - TRBJ2-1 TRBD2 TRBV28
CASSFMIGGGRLYNEQFF TGTGCCAGCAGCTTTATGATAGGGGGGGGCCGTCTCTACAATGAGCAGTTCTTC many TRBJ2-1 - TRBV5-6
CSSTGTSGRAGETQYF TGCAGTTCTACTGGGACTAGCGGGAGGGCCGGGGAGACCCAGTACTTC - TRBJ2-5 TRBD2 TRBV29-1
CASSRAGVEQYF TGTGCCAGCAGTCGGGCAGGCGTCGAGCAGTACTTC - TRBJ2-7 - TRBV12-3/TRBV12-4
CASSLRSSGTAPHEQYF TGTGCCAGCAGCTTGCGATCCTCCGGGACAGCCCCCCACGAGCAGTACTTC - TRBJ2-7 TRBD1 TRBV7-2
CASSRPGTGFSGNTIYF TGTGCCAGCAGTCGTCCCGGGACAGGCTTCTCTGGAAACACCATATATTTT - TRBJ1-3 TRBD1 TRBV6-2/TRBV6-3
CASSGTGGGIQYF TGTGCCAGCAGTGGGACAGGGGGAGGCATTCAGTACTTC - TRBJ2-4 TRBD1 TRBV6-2/TRBV6-3
CASSPLRAYEQYF TGTGCCAGCAGTCCCCTCAGGGCTTACGAGCAGTACTTC - TRBJ2-7 - TRBV2
CASSVLGLSKTGELFF TGTGCCAGCAGTGTACTAGGACTGTCAAAAACCGGGGAGCTGTTTTTT - TRBJ2-2 - TRBV7-9
CSVVNRFSTDTQYF TGCAGCGTTGTTAACAGGTTTAGCACAGATACGCAGTATTTT many TRBJ2-3 - TRBV29-1
CASSGDSANEQFF TGTGCCAGCTCGGGGGACTCTGCGAATGAGCAGTTCTTC - TRBJ2-1 - TRBV12-3/TRBV12-4
CASRRSADNYGYTF TGTGCCAGCAGACGGAGCGCAGATAACTATGGCTACACCTTC - TRBJ1-2 - TRBV7-9
CASSWALGRSSYEQYF TGCGCCAGCAGCTGGGCCCTAGGCAGGAGCTCCTACGAGCAGTACTTC few TRBJ2-7 - TRBV5-1
CASSLSAPRLANTGELFF TGTGCCAGCAGTTTATCGGCCCCGAGACTAGCGAACACCGGGGAGCTGTTTTTT - TRBJ2-2 - TRBV27